This T cell receptor (beta chain) comes out of a study of cytomegalovirus exposure and HLA in healthy donors. At collection, donors were nominally healthy, but unrecorded immune exposures were probable. In regard to this clone: Its antigen is undetermined.

This CDR3 is built from 15 residues. Trimming took 5 bases from V and 10 from J, leaving 18 bases between them. The V gene's germline CDR1 is MNHEY and CDR2 SMNVEV (reference sequence). PCR involved 60 Vbeta and 13 Jbeta primers. Method: immunoSEQ multiplex PCR; TCRdb's copy keeps in-frame clones and lacks some. The sample shows 150,000 to 200,000 clones, about 85% of them seen only once. Study results and caveats: Later analysis identified 16,000 or so TCR beta sequences associated with HLA alleles, using a false discovery rate threshold of 0.05. The study labeled around 160 TCR beta chains cytomegalovirus-associated. With further analysis later on, most CMV-associated TCR beta chains appeared HLA-restricted.

The chain employs TRBV27 and TRBJ1-6; D ambiguous. Sequenced material: PBMCs. The receptor was derived from a woman aged 45-60 years in good health and CMV-seronegative. The CDR3 here is CASSLGYGPGSPLHF. DNA for the CDR3: TGTGCCAGCAGTCTCGGATATGGCCCGGGATCACCCCTCCACTTT.